Reported below is one TCR beta chain. Its antigen is unknown. This sample is part of a study of T cells after yellow fever vaccination. Study-wide findings and caveats: The secondary response peaked faster, at day 5 versus 15, but was weaker. Contamination by abundant bulk-population clonotypes could be present in FACS-sorted repertoires.

V dropped 5 bases and J dropped 6; count of bases not matched to a gene: 2. CDR1 is MDHEN and CDR2 is SYDVKM in the germline V gene. The CDR3 contains 12 residues. UMIs and a universal primer site were added when TCR cDNA was made by 5'RACE template switching. TCRdb reprocessed the 5' RACE reads via MiXCR and lists one record per CDR3 protein. The data show a few hundred thousand distinct CDR3 sequences, over 15% seen once. This specimen was PBMCs, taken before the yellow fever booster vaccination. The TCR sequence derives from a man aged 18 to 30 who received the YFV17D yellow fever vaccine. This rearrangement joins TRBV28 to TRBJ2-3; TRBD1 aligns across 7 bases. CDR3 sequence reads: CASSQQGDTQYF. As DNA, the CDR3 is TGTGCCAGCAGTCAACAGGGGGATACGCAGTATTTT.